This T cell receptor beta chain originates from a study of OX40 agonist ivuxolimab in advanced cancers. CDR3 length: 15 amino acids. In germline, CDR1 is SEHNR, CDR2 FQNEAQ (reference sequence). V was clipped by 1 base and J by 8 bases, with 15 bases between them. Remarks on this clone: Antigen unknown.

General study points: Relative to CD4+, CD8+ T cells held more expanded clones on average. Expanded peripheral T cell antigen specificity was not determined.

Data came from immunoSEQ multiplex PCR; TCRdb stores just in-frame clones and leaves some out. Among about 14,000 clones, more than 80% were seen once, and the ten largest hold 20% to 30%. Specimen: CD4+ or CD8+ T cells sorted from blood, collected in a trial of the OX40 agonist ivuxolimab. The chain is built from TRBV7-9 and TRBJ2-1; D possibly uses TRBD1 or TRBD2 (5 bases each). This sequence was found in an adult with an advanced solid tumor such as melanoma, head and neck, liver or kidney cancer. CDR3 sequence (DNA): TGTGCCAGCAGCTTAGGGACCACTTTGGGGGATGAGCAGTTCTTC. It codes for CASSLGTTLGDEQFF.